These 13 T cell receptor beta chains were all obtained from the same sample, sequenced in a study of blood T cell repertoires in COVID-19. The data were produced by immunoSEQ multiplex PCR, yet TCRdb's version contains in-frame clones alone and is incomplete. The repertoire holds 200,000 to 300,000 clones, with 82% as singletons. The sequencing input was peripheral blood. The receptors here all came from a woman between 18 and 30 years old with acute or convalescent COVID-19.

The chain employs TRBV4-3 and TRBJ2-1; 15 positions match TRBD2. The germline CDR1 and CDR2 sequences are LGHNA and YSLEER. The CDR3 extends over 18 amino acids. The V and J ends lost 1 base and 9 bases, in that order; junction bases with no gene match: 10. The CDR3: CASSQGLRTSGRASEQFF. CDR3 DNA sequence: TGCGCCAGCAGCCAAGGACTACGGACTAGCGGGAGGGCCAGTGAGCAGTTCTTC.

The V and J genes are TRBV5-5 and TRBJ1-5; no definite D call. The CDR3 extends over 14 amino acids. Germline assignment: CDR1 SGHKS and CDR2 YYEKEE (reference sequence). Trimming took 4 bases from V and 9 from J, leaving 17 bases between them. Here the CDR3 DNA reads TGTGCCAGCAGCCCTAGGAACGCGGGGTGGCCCCAGCATTTT. This gives the protein CASSPRNAGWPQHF.

This sequence joins TRBV7-9 and TRBJ2-7, with D possibly matching TRBD1 (5 bases). The CDR3 is 13 amino acids. V lost 2 bases, J lost 7 bases, and 12 bases lay in between. The germline gives CDR1 SEHNR, CDR2 FQNEAQ (reference sequence). The DNA of the CDR3 is TGTGCCAGCAGCTTACCCGTGTACAGGGAGCAGTACTTC. As protein: CASSLPVYREQYF.

The chain uses TRBV12-3 or TRBV12-4 and TRBJ2-1, with 8 bases aligning to TRBD2. J lost 9 bases, V lost 7 bases, and 8 bases had no gene match. CDR3 length equals 13 residues. The CDR3 sequence is CASTSGRRVEQFF. In DNA form, the CDR3 reads TGTGCCAGCACCAGCGGGAGAAGGGTTGAGCAGTTCTTC.

The chain carries TRBV29-1 and TRBJ2-4; 10 bases map to TRBD2. This CDR3 has 16 residues. V was pared by 7 bases and J by 15 bases, with 24 bases of the junction left unmatched. Germline V gene lookup returns CDR1 SQVTM and CDR2 ANQGSEA. As DNA, the CDR3 is TGCAGCGGAGGGGGCAGGGGTTCCCAGCGGGAGGGCCTGAGGTACTTC. Translated: CSGGGRGSQREGLRYF.

The V gene is TRBV6-5, the J gene TRBJ1-6; weak D call: TRBD1 (6 bases). The CDR3 totals 15 residues. Trimming removed 11 bases at V and 3 bases at J, with 17 bases between. CDR1 MNHEY and CDR2 SVGAGI come from the germline V gene. DNA of the CDR3: TGTGCCGCAAGAAGGGGGGGCCACTATAATTCACCCCTCCACTTT. Translating gives CAARRGGHYNSPLHF.

This clone was counted only a few times. This chain joins TRBV6-1 and TRBJ2-7, with TRBD1 matching 8 bases. This CDR3 comprises 12 residues. Germline CDR1 is MNHNS and CDR2 is SASEGT. Trimming cost V 1 base and J 13 bases; bases outside gene matches: 6. The CDR3 loop is CASSEVRGPPYF. The DNA of the CDR3 is TGTGCCAGCAGTGAAGTCAGGGGGCCTCCCTACTTC.

The chain links TRBV6-5 to TRBJ2-2; 9 bases align to TRBD2. The CDR3 runs 16 residues. Germline trimming cut 3 bases from V and 4 bases from J; bases unmatched to any gene: 6. The germline gives CDR1 MNHEY, CDR2 SVGAGI. The CDR3 DNA reads as TGTGCCAGCAGTTATAGGCCTAGCGGGGTCACCGGGGAGCTGTTTTTT. Amino acid sequence: CASSYRPSGVTGELFF.

V usage is TRBV5-1 and J usage is TRBJ1-1, with D unresolved. V was shortened by 5 bases and J by 1 base, with 9 bases between the two germline ends. Germline-derived CDR1 and CDR2 are SGHRS and YFSETQ. The CDR3 covers 13 residues. CDR3: CASSHSPNTEAFF. CDR3 nucleotide sequence: TGCGCCAGCAGTCACTCCCCGAACACTGAAGCTTTCTTT.

DNA for the CDR3: TGTGCCAGTAGCAAAGACAGGGTAACCTACGAGCAGTACTTC. This gives the protein CASSKDRVTYEQYF. The chain has TRBV19 and TRBJ2-7; 7 bases align to TRBD1. Germline loops: CDR1 LNHDA, CDR2 SQIVND (reference sequence). The V and J ends lost 6 bases and 2 bases, in that order; junction bases with no gene match: 7. This CDR3 contains 14 residues.

This chain connects TRBV6-5 to TRBJ1-2; 10 bases line up with TRBD1. The germline gives CDR1 MNHEY, CDR2 SVGAGI. V was clipped by 2 bases and J by 4 bases; unmatched bases: 1. The CDR3 contains 14 residues. The CDR3 loop reads CASSYRTGGYGYTF. CDR3 DNA sequence: TGTGCCAGCAGTTACCGGACAGGGGGCTATGGCTACACCTTC.

The chain has TRBV11-2 and TRBJ2-2; 12 bases fit TRBD2. This CDR3 comprises 18 residues. J lost 7 bases, V lost 2 bases, and 11 bases had no gene match. Germline V gene data show CDR1 as SGHAT and CDR2 as FQNNGV. The CDR3: CASSLYPLAGGPLGELFF. The CDR3 coding sequence is TGTGCCAGCAGCTTATATCCCCTAGCGGGAGGGCCTCTCGGGGAGCTGTTTTTT.

This clone has a single count. The V call is TRBV18, the J call TRBJ2-1; D is undetermined. The V and J ends lost 2 bases and 1 base respectively, with 15 bases between them. Germline V CDR1 and CDR2: KGHSH, LQKENI. This CDR3 contains 17 residues. CDR3 DNA: TGTGCCAGCTCACCATCTTCCAGAATACAATCCTACAATGAGCAGTTCTTC. The encoded protein is CASSPSSRIQSYNEQFF.